One and the same sample provided the 11 T cell receptor beta chains below, sequenced in a study of blood T cell repertoires in COVID-19. The assay was immunoSEQ multiplex PCR, and TCRdb's table has in-frame clones only and misses some. The sample has 450,000 to 500,000 clones, approximately 90% seen once. The sequencing sample was made of PBMCs or T cells enriched from blood (not recorded which). The source is a woman aged 55-70 years who had recovered from COVID-19.

The chain recombines TRBV6-2 or TRBV6-3 with TRBJ1-1; tentative D call: TRBD1 (5 bases). The CDR3 consists of 15 residues. CDR1 is MNHEY, CDR2 SVGEGT, per germline. Trimming stripped 4 bases from V and 8 bases from J, with 20 bases between. The CDR3 protein is CASSWHGDRGGEAFF. DNA for the CDR3: TGTGCCAGCAGTTGGCACGGGGACCGCGGGGGAGAAGCTTTCTTT.

This clone has a single count. The genes are TRBV6-5 and TRBJ1-3; TRBD1 is a possible D gene (5 bases). The CDR3 runs 15 residues. Trimming pared 6 bases from V and 4 bases from J, leaving 16 bases between. CDR1 is MNHEY, CDR2 SVGAGI, per germline. The CDR3 region is CASREGKAGGNTIYF. The DNA for the CDR3 is TGTGCCAGCAGGGAGGGGAAGGCAGGCGGAAACACCATATATTTT.

The rearrangement uses TRBV7-7 and TRBJ2-2; 8 positions agree with TRBD1. The CDR3 is 16 residues long. V lost 5 bases, J lost 0 bases, and 5 bases stayed unmatched. The germline V gene encodes CDR1 SSHAT and CDR2 FNYEAQ (reference sequence). The CDR3 loop reads CASSQWTGTNTGELFF. The DNA for the CDR3 is TGTGCCAGCAGCCAATGGACAGGGACGAACACCGGGGAGCTGTTTTTT.

The chain links TRBV5-6 to TRBJ2-4; 7 bases match TRBD1. The ends lost 0 bases at V and 0 bases at J; junction bases unmatched: 6. Germline assignment: CDR1 SGHDT and CDR2 YYEEEE. This CDR3 has 17 residues. The DNA for the CDR3 is TGTGCCAGCAGCTTGGGTGGGACAGCGTTAGCCAAAAACATTCAGTACTTC. Protein product: CASSLGGTALAKNIQYF.

The V call is TRBV5-1, the J call TRBJ1-6; the match to TRBD1 covers 9 bases. V gave up 4 bases and J gave up 8 bases; unmatched junction bases: 7. Looked up from germline, CDR1 is SGHRS and CDR2 is YFSETQ. The CDR3 has 15 residues. Here the CDR3 reads CASSNGDRDDSPLHF. In DNA form, the CDR3 reads TGCGCCAGCAGCAACGGGGACAGGGACGATTCACCCCTCCACTTT. The full variable domain, rest sourced from reference TRBV5-1 and TRBJ1-6, is KAGVTQTPRYLIKTRGQQVTLSCSPISGHRSVSWYQQTPGQGLQFLFEYFSETQRNKGNFPGRFSGRQFSNSRSEMNVSTLELGDSALYLCASSNGDRDDSPLHFGNGTRLTVT.

This chain uses TRBV2 with TRBJ2-5; 10 nucleotides match TRBD2. The CDR3 covers 15 residues. Germline CDR1 SNHLY, CDR2 FYNNEI. The ends lost 5 bases at V and 1 base at J; junction bases unmatched: 4. The CDR3 spells CASSRASGGQETQYF. The CDR3, as DNA: TGTGCCAGCAGTCGGGCTAGCGGGGGCCAAGAGACCCAGTACTTC.

V gene TRBV24-1 combines with J gene TRBJ1-4; tentative D call: TRBD1 (5 bases). There are 16 residues in the CDR3. Germline CDR1 KGHDR, CDR2 SFDVKD. Trimming took 4 bases from V and 10 from J, leaving 21 bases between them. This CDR3 reads CATSDSSTELGGKLFF. CDR3 coding DNA: TGTGCCACCAGTGACTCCTCGACAGAACTGGGGGGAAAACTGTTTTTT.

The CDR3 sequence is CAISESVGQSYNEQFF. CDR3 coding DNA: TGTGCCATCAGTGAGTCGGTGGGGCAGTCCTACAATGAGCAGTTCTTC. This chain uses TRBV10-3 with TRBJ2-1; a weak D match, TRBD1 (5 bases). Germline CDR1 reads ENHRY; CDR2 reads SYGVKD. The CDR3 spans 16 residues. Trimming shortened V by 0 bases and J by 1 base, and 10 bases separated the two germline ends.

There are a few counts of this clone. The chain links TRBV19 to TRBJ1-6; D perhaps matches TRBD1 (6 bases). This CDR3 is 12 amino acids long. Germline lookup yields CDR1 LNHDA and CDR2 SQIVND (reference sequence). V was cut by 4 bases and J by 10 bases, with 8 bases left in between. CDR3 residues: CASSKQGSPLHF. The CDR3, as DNA: TGTGCCAGTAGTAAACAGGGATCACCCCTCCACTTT.

The chain joins TRBV10-2 to TRBJ1-5; D ambiguous. Trimming removed 3 bases from V and 2 bases from J, with 11 bases in between. The CDR3 runs to 15 residues. Germline V lookup: CDR1 WSHSY, CDR2 SAAADI. The CDR3 DNA is TGCGCCAGCAGTGACCGGGGTGGGGGCAATCAGCCCCAGCATTTT. Protein sequence: CASSDRGGGNQPQHF.

The chain links TRBV5-1 to TRBJ2-2; TRBD1 agrees at 9 bases. The CDR3 totals 16 residues. Germline loops: CDR1 SGHRS, CDR2 YFSETQ. V shed 6 bases and J 5 bases; nucleotides not matched to a gene: 11. The CDR3 coding sequence is TGCGCCAGCACCCCCGCGGGACAGGGTTTTACCGGGGAGCTGTTTTTT. Translation gives CASTPAGQGFTGELFF.